This TCR beta chain was sequenced during a study of regulatory T cells in long-lasting Graves disease. Study conclusions and caveats: Persistent Graves' patients showed reduced TCR diversity versus newly diagnosed patients. The study found TRBV28, TRBJ1-2 and TRBJ2-5 favored in persistent disease.

This CDR3 comprises 14 residues. The trim removed 5 bases at V and 7 bases at J, leaving 8 bases unmatched. From germline, CDR1 is MDHEN and CDR2 SYDVKM. The authors built TCR beta libraries using iRepertoire HTBI primers and Arm-PCR of CDR3 regions. MiXCR, applied by TCRdb to the multiplex PCR reads, yields one record per CDR3 protein. The repertoire holds 250,000 to 300,000 distinct CDR3 sequences, with around 23% as singletons. Time point described: persistent/refractory GD, antithyroid drugs over 5 years with positive TRAb. The TCR library was made from RNA extracted from PBMCs. Regarding this clonotype: No antigen is known for it.

The TCR sequence derives from a female donor with Graves disease. The source material was peripheral blood mononuclear cells (PBMCs), sampled when the disease was refractory, from a patient treated with antithyroid drugs. The rearrangement joins TRBV28 to TRBJ1-2; 9 positions agree with TRBD1. The CDR3, as DNA: TGTGCCAGCAGTCCCGGGACAGGGCTGGGTGGCTACACCTTC. Amino acids: CASSPGTGLGGYTF.